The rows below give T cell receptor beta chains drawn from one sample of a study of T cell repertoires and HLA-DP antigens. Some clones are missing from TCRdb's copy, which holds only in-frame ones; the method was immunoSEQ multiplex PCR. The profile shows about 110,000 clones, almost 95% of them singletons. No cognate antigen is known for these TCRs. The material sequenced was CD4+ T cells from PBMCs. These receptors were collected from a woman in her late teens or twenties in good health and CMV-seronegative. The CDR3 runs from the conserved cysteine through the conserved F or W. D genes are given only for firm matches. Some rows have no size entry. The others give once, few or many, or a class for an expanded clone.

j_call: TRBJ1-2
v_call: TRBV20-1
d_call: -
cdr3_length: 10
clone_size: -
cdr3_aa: CSATPKGYTF
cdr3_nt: TGCAGTGCTACCCCTAAGGGCTACACCTTC

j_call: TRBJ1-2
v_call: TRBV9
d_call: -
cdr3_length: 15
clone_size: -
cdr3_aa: CASSVEGAGNYGYTF
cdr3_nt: TGTGCCAGCAGCGTAGAAGGGGCTGGTAACTATGGCTACACCTTC

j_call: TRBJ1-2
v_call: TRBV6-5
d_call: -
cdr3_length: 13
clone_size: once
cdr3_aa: CASSYSGNWGYTF
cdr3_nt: TGTGCCAGCAGTTACTCCGGGAACTGGGGCTACACCTTC

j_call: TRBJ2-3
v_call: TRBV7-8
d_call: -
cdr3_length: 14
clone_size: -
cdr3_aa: CASSSYRVSDTQYF
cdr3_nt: TGTGCCAGCAGCTCCTACAGGGTTTCAGATACGCAGTATTTT

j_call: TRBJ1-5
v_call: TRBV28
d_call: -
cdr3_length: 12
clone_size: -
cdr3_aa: CANSFSNQPQHF
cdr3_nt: TGCGCAAACTCCTTTAGCAATCAGCCCCAGCATTTT

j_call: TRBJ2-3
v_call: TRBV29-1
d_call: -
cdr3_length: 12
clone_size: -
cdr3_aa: CSVGPSTDTQYF
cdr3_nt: TGCAGCGTGGGTCCAAGCACAGATACGCAGTATTTT

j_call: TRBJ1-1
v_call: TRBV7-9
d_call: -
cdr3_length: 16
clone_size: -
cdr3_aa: CASSLEGQVGVTEAFF
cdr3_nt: TGTGCCAGCAGCTTAGAGGGGCAAGTCGGGGTCACTGAAGCTTTCTTT

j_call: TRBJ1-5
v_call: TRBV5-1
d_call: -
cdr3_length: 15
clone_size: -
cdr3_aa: CASSWDGDSNQPQHF
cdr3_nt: TGCGCCAGCAGCTGGGATGGGGATAGCAATCAGCCCCAGCATTTT

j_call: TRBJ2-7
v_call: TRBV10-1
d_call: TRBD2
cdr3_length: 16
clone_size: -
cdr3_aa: CASSAHLAGGPGEQYF
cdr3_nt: TGCGCCAGCAGTGCCCATCTAGCGGGAGGGCCGGGAGAGCAGTACTTC

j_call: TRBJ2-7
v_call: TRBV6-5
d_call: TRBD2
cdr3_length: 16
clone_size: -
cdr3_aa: CASSYLGVAGAYEQYF
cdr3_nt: TGTGCCAGCAGTTACCTCGGCGTAGCGGGAGCTTACGAGCAGTACTTC

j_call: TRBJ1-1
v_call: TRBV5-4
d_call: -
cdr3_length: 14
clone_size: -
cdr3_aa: CASSFGGMNTEAFF
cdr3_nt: TGTGCCAGCAGCTTCGGGGGGATGAACACTGAAGCTTTCTTT

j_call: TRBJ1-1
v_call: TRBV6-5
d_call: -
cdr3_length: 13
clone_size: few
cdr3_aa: CASRMDSNTEAFF
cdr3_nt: TGTGCCAGCAGGATGGACAGCAACACTGAAGCTTTCTTT

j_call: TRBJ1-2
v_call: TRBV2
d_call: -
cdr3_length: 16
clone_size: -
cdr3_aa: CASSKQVGIANYGYTF
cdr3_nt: TGTGCCAGCAGCAAACAGGTGGGGATAGCTAACTATGGCTACACCTTC

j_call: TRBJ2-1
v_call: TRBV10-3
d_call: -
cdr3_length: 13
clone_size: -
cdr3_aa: CAIQKGLAGEQFF
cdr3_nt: TGTGCCATCCAGAAGGGACTGGCGGGTGAGCAGTTCTTC

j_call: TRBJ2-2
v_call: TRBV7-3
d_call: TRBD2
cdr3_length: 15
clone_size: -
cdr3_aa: CASRLAGANTGELFF
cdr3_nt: TGTGCCAGCAGGCTAGCGGGAGCTAACACCGGGGAGCTGTTTTTT

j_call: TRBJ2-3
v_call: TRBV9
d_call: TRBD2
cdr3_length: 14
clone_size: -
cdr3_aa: CASSVDGLAHTQYF
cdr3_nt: TGTGCCAGCAGCGTAGACGGACTAGCGCATACGCAGTATTTT

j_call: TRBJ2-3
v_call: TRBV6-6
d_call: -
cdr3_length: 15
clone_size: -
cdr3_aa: CASSPSVWATDTQYF
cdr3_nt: TGTGCCAGCAGCCCCTCCGTGTGGGCGACAGATACGCAGTATTTT

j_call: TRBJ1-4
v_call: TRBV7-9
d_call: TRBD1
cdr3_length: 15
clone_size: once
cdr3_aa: CASSFRQGAYEKLFF
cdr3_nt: TGTGCCAGCAGCTTTAGACAGGGGGCCTATGAAAAACTGTTTTTT

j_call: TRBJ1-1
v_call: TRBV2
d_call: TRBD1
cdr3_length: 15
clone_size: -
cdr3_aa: CASCQQGASITEAFF
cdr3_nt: TGTGCCAGCTGTCAGCAGGGGGCTTCGATCACTGAAGCTTTCTTT

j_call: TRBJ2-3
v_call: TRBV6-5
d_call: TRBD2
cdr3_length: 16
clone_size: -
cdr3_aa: CASSSGLAGSTDTQYF
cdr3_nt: TGTGCCAGCAGTTCGGGACTAGCGGGTAGCACAGATACGCAGTATTTT

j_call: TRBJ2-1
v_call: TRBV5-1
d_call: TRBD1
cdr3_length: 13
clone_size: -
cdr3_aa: CASRLTGSNEQFF
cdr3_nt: TGCGCCAGCAGACTGACAGGGTCTAATGAGCAGTTCTTC

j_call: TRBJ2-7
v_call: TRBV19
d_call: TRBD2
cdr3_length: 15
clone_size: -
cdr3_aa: CASSIGGLAGFEQYF
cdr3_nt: TGTGCCAGTAGTATAGGGGGACTAGCGGGGTTCGAGCAGTACTTC

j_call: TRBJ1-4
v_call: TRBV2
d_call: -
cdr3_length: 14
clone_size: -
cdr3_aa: CASVLQGTNEKLFF
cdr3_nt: TGTGCCAGCGTCTTACAGGGTACTAATGAAAAACTGTTTTTT

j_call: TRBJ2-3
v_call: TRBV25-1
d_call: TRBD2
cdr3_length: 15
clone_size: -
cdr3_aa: CASSASGRNTDTQYF
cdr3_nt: TGTGCCAGCAGTGCTAGCGGGAGGAATACAGATACGCAGTATTTT

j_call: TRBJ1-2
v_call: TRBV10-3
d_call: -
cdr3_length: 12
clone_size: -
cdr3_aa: CAIKGGSDGYTF
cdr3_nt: TGTGCCATCAAGGGGGGATCGGATGGCTACACCTTC

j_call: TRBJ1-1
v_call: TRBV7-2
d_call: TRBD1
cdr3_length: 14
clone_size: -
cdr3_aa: CASSPHRGKTEAFF
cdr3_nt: TGTGCCAGCAGCCCCCACAGGGGGAAGACTGAAGCTTTCTTT

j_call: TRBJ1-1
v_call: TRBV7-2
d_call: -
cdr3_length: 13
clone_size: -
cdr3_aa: CASSSQGGTEAFF
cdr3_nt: TGTGCCAGCAGTTCACAGGGAGGCACTGAAGCTTTCTTT

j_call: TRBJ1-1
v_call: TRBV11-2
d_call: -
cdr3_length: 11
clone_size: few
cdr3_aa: CASSLVQEAFF
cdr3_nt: TGTGCCAGCAGCTTAGTACAGGAAGCTTTCTTT

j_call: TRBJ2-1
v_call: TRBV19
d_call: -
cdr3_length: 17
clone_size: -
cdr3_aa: CASSISALRSYYNEQFF
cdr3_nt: TGTGCCAGTAGTATATCGGCGTTGCGGAGTTACTACAATGAGCAGTTCTTC

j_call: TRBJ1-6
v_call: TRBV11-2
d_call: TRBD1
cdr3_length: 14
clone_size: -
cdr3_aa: CASSSLAGGEALHF
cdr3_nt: TGTGCCAGCAGCTCGTTGGCAGGGGGTGAGGCCCTCCACTTT

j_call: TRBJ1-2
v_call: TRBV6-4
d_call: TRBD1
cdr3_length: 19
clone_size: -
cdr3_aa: CASSPRGLLLGSQGDGYTF
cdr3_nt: TGTGCCAGCAGCCCCAGGGGGTTACTCTTAGGGTCGCAAGGGGATGGCTACACCTTC

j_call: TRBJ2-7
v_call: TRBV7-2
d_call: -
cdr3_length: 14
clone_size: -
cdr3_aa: CASSLRVTLNEQYF
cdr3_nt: TGTGCCAGCAGCTTAAGGGTCACCTTGAACGAGCAGTACTTC

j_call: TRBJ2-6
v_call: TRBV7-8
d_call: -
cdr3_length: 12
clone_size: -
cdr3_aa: CASSLAEEALTF
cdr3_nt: TGTGCCAGCAGCTTAGCGGAGGAAGCCCTGACTTTC

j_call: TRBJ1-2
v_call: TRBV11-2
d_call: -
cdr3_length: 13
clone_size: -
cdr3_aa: CASRARGVIGYTF
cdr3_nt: TGTGCCAGCAGGGCCCGGGGGGTGATAGGCTACACCTTC

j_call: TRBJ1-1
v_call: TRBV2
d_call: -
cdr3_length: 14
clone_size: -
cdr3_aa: CASSDGGPNTEAFF
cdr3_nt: TGTGCCAGCAGTGACGGGGGGCCGAACACTGAAGCTTTCTTT

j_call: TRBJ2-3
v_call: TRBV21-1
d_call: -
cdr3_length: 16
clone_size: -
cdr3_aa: CASRPGGHLHINTQYF
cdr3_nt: TGTGCCAGCAGGCCGGGGGGGCACCTCCACATTAATACGCAGTATTTT

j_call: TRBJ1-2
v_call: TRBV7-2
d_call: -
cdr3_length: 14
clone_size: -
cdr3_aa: CASSPSGGIGGYTF
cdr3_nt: TGTGCCAGCAGCCCTTCGGGGGGAATAGGCGGCTACACCTTC

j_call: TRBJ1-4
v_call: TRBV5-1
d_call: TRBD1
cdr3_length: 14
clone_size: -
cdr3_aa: CASSDRGGNEKLFF
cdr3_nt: TGCGCCAGCAGCGACAGGGGTGGTAATGAAAAACTGTTTTTT

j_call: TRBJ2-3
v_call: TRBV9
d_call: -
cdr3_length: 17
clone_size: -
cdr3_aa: CASSLPRAGGGTDTQYF
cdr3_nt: TGTGCCAGCAGCCTCCCCCGCGCGGGCGGCGGCACAGATACGCAGTATTTT

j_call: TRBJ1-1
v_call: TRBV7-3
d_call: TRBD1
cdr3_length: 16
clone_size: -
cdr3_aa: CASSPNRQGPNTEAFF
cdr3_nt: TGTGCCAGCAGCCCGAACCGACAGGGCCCGAACACTGAAGCTTTCTTT